This record concerns one T cell receptor beta chain sequence. The data originate from a study of blood T cell repertoires in COVID-19. Germline CDR1 SGHVS, CDR2 FQNEAQ. V was trimmed by 3 bases and J by 2 bases, leaving 15 bases between them. CDR3 length: 16 amino acids. Per the original data handling: Estimated nucleated cell counts came from reference gene primer amplification. Clones were sequenced by immunoSEQ multiplex PCR, and TCRdb holds only the in-frame ones, with some missing. V and J calls and clone size follow that table, whereas D and trimming were derived from the DNA. The sample yields around 200,000 clones, 84% seen once.

Source material: peripheral blood. The rearrangement links TRBV7-8 to TRBJ2-3; D uncertain. The receptor's source is a woman in her seventies with COVID-19, enrolled during active disease. This CDR3 is CASSFSPQTLTDTQYF. The CDR3 DNA reads as TGTGCCAGCAGCTTTTCCCCACAGACCCTCACAGATACGCAGTATTTT.